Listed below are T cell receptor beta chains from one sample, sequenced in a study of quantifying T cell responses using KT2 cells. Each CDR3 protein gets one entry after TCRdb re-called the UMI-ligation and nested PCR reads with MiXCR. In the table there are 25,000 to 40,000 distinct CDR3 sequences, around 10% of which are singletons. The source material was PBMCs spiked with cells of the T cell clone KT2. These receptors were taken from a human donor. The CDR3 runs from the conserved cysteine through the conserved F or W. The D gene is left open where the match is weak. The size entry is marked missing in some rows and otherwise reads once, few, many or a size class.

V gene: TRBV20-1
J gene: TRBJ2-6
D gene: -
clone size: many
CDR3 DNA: TGCAGTGCTTCCACCTCTGGGGCCAACGTCCTGACTTTC
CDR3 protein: CSASTSGANVLTF

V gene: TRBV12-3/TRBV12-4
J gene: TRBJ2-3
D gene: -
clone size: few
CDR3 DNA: TGTGCCAGCAGTTTAAGTTTGGTTATGCGCACAGATACGCAGTATTTT
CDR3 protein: CASSLSLVMRTDTQYF

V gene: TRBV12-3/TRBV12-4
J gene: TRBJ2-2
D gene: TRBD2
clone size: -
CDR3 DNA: TGTGCCAGCAGTTTTTTAGCGGGGGGAAAGAACACCGGGGAGCTGTTTTTT
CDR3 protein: CASSFLAGGKNTGELFF

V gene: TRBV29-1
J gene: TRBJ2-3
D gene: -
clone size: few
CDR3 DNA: TGCAGCGTTGACTCCGTAAGCACAGATACGCAGTATTTT
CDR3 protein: CSVDSVSTDTQYF

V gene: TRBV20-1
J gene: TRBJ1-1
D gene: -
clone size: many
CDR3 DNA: TGCAGTGCTAAAGGTGTCAGGAGATTGGAGGCTTTCTTT
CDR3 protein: CSAKGVRRLEAFF

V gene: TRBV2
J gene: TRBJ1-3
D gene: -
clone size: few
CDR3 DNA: TGTGCCAGCAGCCGAATCTACGGAAGACGTGGAAACACCATATATTTT
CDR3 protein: CASSRIYGRRGNTIYF

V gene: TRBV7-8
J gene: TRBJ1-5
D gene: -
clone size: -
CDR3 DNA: TGTGCCAGCAGCTTAGTAACATCAGGGAGCAATCAGCCCCAGCATTTT
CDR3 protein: CASSLVTSGSNQPQHF

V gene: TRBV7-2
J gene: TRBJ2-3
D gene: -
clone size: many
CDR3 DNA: TGTGCCAGCAGCACCCACGCTCTTGGTACGCAGTATTTT
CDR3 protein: CASSTHALGTQYF

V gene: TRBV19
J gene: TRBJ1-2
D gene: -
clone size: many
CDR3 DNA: TGTGCCAGTAGTATAGACGGACAGACAAGCTATGGCTACACCTTC
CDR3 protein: CASSIDGQTSYGYTF

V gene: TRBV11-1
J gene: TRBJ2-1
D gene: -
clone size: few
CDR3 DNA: TGTGCCAGCAGCTTGACGGGACGGATTAAGAATGAGCAGTTCTTC
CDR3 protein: CASSLTGRIKNEQFF

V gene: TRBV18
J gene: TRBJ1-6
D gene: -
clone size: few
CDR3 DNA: TGTGCCAGCTCACCGGCAGGGGCTAACTCCTATAATTCACCCCTCCACTTT
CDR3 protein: CASSPAGANSYNSPLHF

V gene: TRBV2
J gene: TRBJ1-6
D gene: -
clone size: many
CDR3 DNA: TGTGCCAGCGGTTCTACAGCCTCCTATAATTCACCCCTCCACTTT
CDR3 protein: CASGSTASYNSPLHF

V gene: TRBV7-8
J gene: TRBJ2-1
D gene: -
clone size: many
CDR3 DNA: TGTGCCAGCAGCCAAGGCGGCTATTCCTACAATGAGCAGTTCTTC
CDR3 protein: CASSQGGYSYNEQFF

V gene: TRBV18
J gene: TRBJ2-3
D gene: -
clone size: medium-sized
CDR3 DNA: TGTGCCAGCTCACCCAAACAGGGAGCGGGCACAGATACGCAGTATTTT
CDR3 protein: CASSPKQGAGTDTQYF

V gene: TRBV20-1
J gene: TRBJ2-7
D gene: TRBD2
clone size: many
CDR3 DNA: TGCAGTGCTAGCCTCCTAGCGGGGAGCTACGAGCAGTACTTC
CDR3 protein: CSASLLAGSYEQYF